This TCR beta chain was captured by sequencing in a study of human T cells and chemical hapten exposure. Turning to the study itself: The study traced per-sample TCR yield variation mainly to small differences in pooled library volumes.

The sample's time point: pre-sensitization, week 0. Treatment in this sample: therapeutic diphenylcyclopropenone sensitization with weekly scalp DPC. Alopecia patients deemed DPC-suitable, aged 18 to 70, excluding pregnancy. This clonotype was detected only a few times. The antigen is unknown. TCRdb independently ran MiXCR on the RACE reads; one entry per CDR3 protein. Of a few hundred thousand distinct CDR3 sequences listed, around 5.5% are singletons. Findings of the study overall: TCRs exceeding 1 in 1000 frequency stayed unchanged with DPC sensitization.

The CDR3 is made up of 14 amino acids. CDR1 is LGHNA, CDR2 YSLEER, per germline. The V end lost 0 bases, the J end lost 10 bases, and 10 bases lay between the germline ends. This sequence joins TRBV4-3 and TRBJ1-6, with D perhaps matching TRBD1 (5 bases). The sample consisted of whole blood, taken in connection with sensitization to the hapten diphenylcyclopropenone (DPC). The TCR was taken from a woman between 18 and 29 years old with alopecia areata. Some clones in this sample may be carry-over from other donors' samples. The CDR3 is CASSQDPRDSPLHF. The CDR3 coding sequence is TGCGCCAGCAGCCAAGATCCACGGGACTCACCCCTCCACTTT.